Described below is a single T cell receptor beta chain sequence and its context. Per the original data handling: Filtering differed for immunoSEQ, which gave only junction sequences without quality scores. Some clones are missing from TCRdb's copy, which holds only in-frame ones; the method was immunoSEQ multiplex PCR. For V, J and clone size, that table is used; D and trimming come from the DNA. Here the sample spans around 550,000 clones, roughly 95% being singletons. The V and J ends lost 0 bases and 0 bases respectively, with 14 bases between them. The CDR3 has 17 residues. The germline CDR1 and CDR2 sequences are WNHNN and SYGVQD (reference sequence). These data come from a study of shared clonotypes between healthy human individuals. The overall study: Used for every donor were three CD4 naive, three CD4 memory, two CD8 naive and one CD8 memory plate.

Selected positively for CCR7 and CD45RO-negative, naive CD8 cells excluded terminally differentiated effector memory CD45RA+ cells. Donors, without exception, were Caucasian adults residing in Nashville, Tennessee. V usage is TRBV10-1 and J usage is TRBJ1-1; a weak D match, TRBD1 (6 bases). The specimen sequenced was naive CD8+ T cells sorted from blood. This clonotype was sampled from a woman in her twenties or thirties in good health. CDR3 nucleotide sequence: TGCGCCAGCAGTGAGTCCCAGCAGGGGTACGTGAACACTGAAGCTTTCTTT. It specifies CASSESQQGYVNTEAFF.